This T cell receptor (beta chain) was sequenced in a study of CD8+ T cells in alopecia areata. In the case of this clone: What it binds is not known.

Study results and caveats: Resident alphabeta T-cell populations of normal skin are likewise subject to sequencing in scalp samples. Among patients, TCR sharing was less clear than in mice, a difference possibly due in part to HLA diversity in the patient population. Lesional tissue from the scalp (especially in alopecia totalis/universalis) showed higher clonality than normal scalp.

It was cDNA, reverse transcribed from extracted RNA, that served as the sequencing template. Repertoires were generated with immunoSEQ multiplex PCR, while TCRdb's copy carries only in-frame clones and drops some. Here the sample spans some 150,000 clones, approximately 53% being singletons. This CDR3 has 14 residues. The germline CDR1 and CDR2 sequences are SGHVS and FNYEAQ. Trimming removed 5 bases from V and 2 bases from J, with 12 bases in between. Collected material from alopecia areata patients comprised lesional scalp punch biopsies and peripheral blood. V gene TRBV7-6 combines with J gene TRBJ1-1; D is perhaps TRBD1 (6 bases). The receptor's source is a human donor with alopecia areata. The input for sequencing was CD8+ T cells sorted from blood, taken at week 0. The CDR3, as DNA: TGTGCCAGCAGCCCGGACAGATTAAACACTGAAGCTTTCTTT. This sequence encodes CASSPDRLNTEAFF. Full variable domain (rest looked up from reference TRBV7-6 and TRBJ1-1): GAGVSQSPRYKVTKRGQDVALRCDPISGHVSLYWYRQALGQGPEFLTYFNYEAQQDKSGLPNDRFSAERPEGSISTLTIQRTEQRDSAMYRCASSPDRLNTEAFFGQGTRLTVV.